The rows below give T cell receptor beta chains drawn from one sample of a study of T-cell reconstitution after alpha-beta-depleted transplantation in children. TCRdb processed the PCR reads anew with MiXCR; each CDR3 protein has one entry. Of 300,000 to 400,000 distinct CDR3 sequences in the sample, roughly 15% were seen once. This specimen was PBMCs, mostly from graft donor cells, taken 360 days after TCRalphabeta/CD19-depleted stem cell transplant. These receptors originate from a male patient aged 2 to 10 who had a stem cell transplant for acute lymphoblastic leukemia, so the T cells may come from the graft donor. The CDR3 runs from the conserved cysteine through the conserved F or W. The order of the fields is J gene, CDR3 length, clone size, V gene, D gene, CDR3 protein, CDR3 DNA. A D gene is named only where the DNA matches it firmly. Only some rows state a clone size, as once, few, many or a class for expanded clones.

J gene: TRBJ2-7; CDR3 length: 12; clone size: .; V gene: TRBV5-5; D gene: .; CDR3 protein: CASSHPQYEQYF; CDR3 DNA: TGTGCCAGCAGTCACCCTCAGTACGAGCAGTACTTC
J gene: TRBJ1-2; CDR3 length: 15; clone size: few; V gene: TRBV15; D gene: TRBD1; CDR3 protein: CATVKGGTMNYGYTF; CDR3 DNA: TGTGCCACCGTTAAAGGGGGCACCATGAACTATGGCTACACCTTC
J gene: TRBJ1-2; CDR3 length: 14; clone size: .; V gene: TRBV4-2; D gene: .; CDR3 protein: CASSQKYGGDGYTF; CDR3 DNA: TGTGCCAGCAGCCAAAAATACGGAGGGGATGGCTACACCTTC
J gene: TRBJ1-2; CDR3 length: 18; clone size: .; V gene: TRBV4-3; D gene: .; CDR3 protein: CASSQEARAAGRTYGYTF; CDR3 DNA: TGCGCCAGCAGCCAAGAAGCCAGAGCGGCGGGGCGGACCTATGGCTACACCTTC
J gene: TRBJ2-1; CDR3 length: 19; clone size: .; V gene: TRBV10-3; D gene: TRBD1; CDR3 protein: CAISVDRGLLPSSYNEQFF; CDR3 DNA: TGTGCCATCAGCGTCGACAGGGGGCTGCTCCCGAGCTCCTACAATGAGCAGTTCTTC
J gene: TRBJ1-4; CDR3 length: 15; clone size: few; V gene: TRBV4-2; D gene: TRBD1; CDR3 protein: CASSHSDRGNEKLFF; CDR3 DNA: TGTGCCAGCAGCCACTCGGACAGGGGGAATGAAAAACTGTTTTTT
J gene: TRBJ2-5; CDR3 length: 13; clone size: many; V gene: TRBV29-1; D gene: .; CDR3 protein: CSGVRGSKETQYF; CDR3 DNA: TGCAGCGGGGTCCGGGGGTCGAAAGAGACCCAGTACTTC
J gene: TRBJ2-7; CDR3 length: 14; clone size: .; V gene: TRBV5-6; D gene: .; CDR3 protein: CASSPIDRVNEQYF; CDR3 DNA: TGTGCCAGCAGCCCTATCGACAGAGTCAACGAGCAGTACTTC
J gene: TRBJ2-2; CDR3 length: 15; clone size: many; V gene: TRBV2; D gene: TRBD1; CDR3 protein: CASMRGTGYTGELFF; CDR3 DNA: TGTGCCAGCATGAGGGGGACAGGGTACACCGGGGAGCTGTTTTTT
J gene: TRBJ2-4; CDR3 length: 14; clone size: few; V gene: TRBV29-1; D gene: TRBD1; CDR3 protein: CSVRIGGAKNIQYF; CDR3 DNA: TGCAGCGTACGAATAGGGGGCGCCAAAAACATTCAGTACTTC
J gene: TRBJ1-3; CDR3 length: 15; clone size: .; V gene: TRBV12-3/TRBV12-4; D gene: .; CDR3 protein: CASSLRRDSGNTIYF; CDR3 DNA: TGTGCCAGCAGTTTAAGAAGGGACTCTGGAAACACCATATATTTT
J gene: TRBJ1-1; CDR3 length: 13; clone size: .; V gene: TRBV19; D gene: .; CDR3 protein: CASSILRDTEAFF; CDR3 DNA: TGTGCCAGTAGTATCCTCAGGGACACTGAAGCTTTCTTT
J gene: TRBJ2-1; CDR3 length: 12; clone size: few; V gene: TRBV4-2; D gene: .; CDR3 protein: CASSQDMNEQFF; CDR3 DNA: TGTGCCAGCAGCCAAGATATGAATGAGCAGTTCTTC
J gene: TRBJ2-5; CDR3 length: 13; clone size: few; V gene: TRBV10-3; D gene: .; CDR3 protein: CAISGGVEETQYF; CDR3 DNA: TGTGCCATCAGTGGGGGGGTCGAAGAGACCCAGTACTTC
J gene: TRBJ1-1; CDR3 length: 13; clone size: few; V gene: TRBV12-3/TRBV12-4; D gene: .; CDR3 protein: CASSRAPNTEAFF; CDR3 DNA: TGTGCCAGCAGTAGGGCCCCGAACACTGAAGCTTTCTTT
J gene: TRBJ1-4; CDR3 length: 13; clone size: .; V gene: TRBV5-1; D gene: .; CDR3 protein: CASSWGGVEKLFF; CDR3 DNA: TGCGCCAGCAGCTGGGGCGGGGTAGAAAAACTGTTTTTT
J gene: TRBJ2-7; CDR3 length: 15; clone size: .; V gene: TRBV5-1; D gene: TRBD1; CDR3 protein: CASSLSGQGRDEQYF; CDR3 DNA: TGCGCCAGCAGCTTGTCGGGACAGGGGCGCGACGAGCAGTACTTC
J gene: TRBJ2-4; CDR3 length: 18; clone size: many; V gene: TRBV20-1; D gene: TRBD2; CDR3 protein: CSASLRLAGGVAKNIQYF; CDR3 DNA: TGCAGTGCTAGCCTCAGACTAGCGGGAGGGGTAGCCAAAAACATTCAGTACTTC
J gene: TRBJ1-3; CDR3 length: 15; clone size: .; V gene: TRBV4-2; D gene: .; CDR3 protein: CASSQAPGLGNTIYF; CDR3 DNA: TGTGCCAGCAGCCAGGCGCCAGGATTAGGAAACACCATATATTTT
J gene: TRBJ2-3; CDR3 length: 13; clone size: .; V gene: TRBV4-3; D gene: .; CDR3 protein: CASSQRPGDTQYF; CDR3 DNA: TGCGCCAGCAGCCAGCGTCCCGGAGATACGCAGTATTTT
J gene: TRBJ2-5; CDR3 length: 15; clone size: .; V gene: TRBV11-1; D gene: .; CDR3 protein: CASSLATALQETQYF; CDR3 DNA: TGTGCCAGCAGCTTAGCGACAGCGCTCCAAGAGACCCAGTACTTC
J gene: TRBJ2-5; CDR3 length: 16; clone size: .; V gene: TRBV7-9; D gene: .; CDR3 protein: CASSLELGAEEETQYF; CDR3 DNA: TGTGCCAGCAGCTTAGAGTTAGGGGCAGAGGAAGAGACCCAGTACTTC
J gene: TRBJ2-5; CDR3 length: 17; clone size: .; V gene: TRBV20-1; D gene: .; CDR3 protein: CSARDSGYNEIQETQYF; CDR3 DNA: TGCAGTGCTAGAGATTCAGGGTACAACGAGATCCAAGAGACCCAGTACTTC
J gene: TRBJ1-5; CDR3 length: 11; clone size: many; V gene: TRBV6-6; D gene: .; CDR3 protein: CASSQNQPQHF; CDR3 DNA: TGTGCCAGCAGTCAGAATCAGCCCCAGCATTTT
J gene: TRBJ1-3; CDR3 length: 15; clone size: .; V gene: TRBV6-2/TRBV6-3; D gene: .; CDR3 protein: CASSSWETSGNPIYF; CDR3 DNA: TGTGCCAGCAGTTCATGGGAGACCTCTGGAAACCCCATATATTTT
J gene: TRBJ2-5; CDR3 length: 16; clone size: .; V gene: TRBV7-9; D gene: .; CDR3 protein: CASSLSPPGPLRTQYF; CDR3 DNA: TGTGCCAGCAGCTTATCCCCCCCCGGTCCCCTTAGGACCCAGTACTTC
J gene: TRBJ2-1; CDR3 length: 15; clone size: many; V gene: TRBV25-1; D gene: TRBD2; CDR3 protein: CASGGLAGVYNEQFF; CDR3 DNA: TGTGCCAGCGGGGGACTAGCGGGAGTCTACAATGAGCAGTTCTTC
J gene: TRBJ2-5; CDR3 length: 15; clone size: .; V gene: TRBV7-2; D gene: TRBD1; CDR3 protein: CASSYYRGTQETQYF; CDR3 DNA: TGTGCCAGCAGCTATTACAGGGGAACTCAAGAGACCCAGTACTTC
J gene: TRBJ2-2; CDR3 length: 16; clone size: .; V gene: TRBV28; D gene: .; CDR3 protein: CASSLVGTEFTGELFF; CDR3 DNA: TGTGCCAGCAGTTTGGTCGGGACCGAATTCACCGGGGAGCTGTTTTTT
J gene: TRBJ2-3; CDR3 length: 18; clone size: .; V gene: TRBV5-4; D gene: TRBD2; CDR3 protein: CASSLVRASGFSTDTQYF; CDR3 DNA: TGTGCCAGCAGCTTGGTTCGAGCTAGCGGGTTCTCCACAGATACGCAGTATTTT
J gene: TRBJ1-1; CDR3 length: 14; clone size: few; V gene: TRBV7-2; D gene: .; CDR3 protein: CASSLHGPNTEAFF; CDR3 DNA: TGTGCCAGCAGCCTGCACGGGCCGAACACTGAAGCTTTCTTT
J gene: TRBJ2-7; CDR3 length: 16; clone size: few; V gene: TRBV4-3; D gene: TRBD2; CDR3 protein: CASSQGAGVASYEQYF; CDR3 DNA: TGCGCCAGCAGCCAAGGGGCGGGAGTTGCCTCCTACGAGCAGTACTTC
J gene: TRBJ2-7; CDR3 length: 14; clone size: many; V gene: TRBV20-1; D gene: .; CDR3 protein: CSARSVEVMDEQYF; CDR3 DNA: TGCAGTGCTAGATCGGTAGAGGTCATGGACGAGCAGTACTTC
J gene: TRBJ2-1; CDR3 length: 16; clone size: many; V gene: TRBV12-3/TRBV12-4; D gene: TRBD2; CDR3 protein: CASRTSGRRDANEQFF; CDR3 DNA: TGTGCCAGCAGGACTAGCGGGAGGAGGGACGCCAATGAGCAGTTCTTC
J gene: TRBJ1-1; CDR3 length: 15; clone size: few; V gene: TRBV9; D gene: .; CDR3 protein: CASSVNDSPNTEAFF; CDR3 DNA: TGTGCCAGCAGCGTAAACGACAGCCCGAACACTGAAGCTTTCTTT
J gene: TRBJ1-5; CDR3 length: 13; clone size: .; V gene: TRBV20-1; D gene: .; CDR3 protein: CSASLGVRQPQHF; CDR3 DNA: TGCAGTGCTAGCTTAGGGGTGCGACAGCCCCAGCATTTT
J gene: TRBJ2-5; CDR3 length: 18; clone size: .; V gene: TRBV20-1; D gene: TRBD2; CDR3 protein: CSGLWGPRLANNQETQYF; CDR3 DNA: TGCAGTGGCTTATGGGGGCCCCGACTAGCGAATAACCAAGAGACCCAGTACTTC
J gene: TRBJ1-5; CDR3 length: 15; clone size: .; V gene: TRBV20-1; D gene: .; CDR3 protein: CSARDGGRGNQPQHF; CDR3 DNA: TGCAGTGCTAGAGATGGGGGGAGGGGAAATCAGCCCCAGCATTTT
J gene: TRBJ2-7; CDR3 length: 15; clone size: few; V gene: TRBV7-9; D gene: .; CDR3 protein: CASSPSLGPQGEQYF; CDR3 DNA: TGTGCCAGCAGCCCCAGCCTGGGGCCTCAAGGCGAGCAGTACTTC
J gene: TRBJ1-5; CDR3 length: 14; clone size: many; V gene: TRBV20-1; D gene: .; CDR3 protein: CSAREEGGNQPQHF; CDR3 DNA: TGCAGTGCTAGGGAGGAGGGGGGCAATCAGCCCCAGCATTTT
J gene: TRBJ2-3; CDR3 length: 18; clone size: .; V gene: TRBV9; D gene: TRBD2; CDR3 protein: CASRPGTSGRGGADTQYF; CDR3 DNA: TGTGCCAGCCGTCCCGGGACTAGCGGGAGGGGTGGCGCAGATACGCAGTATTTT
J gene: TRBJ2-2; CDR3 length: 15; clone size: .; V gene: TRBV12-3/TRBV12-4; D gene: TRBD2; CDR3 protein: CASSVGLAATGELFF; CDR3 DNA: TGTGCCAGCAGTGTGGGACTAGCGGCCACCGGGGAGCTGTTTTTT
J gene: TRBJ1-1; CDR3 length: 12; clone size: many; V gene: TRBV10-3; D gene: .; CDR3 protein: CAISESGAEAFF; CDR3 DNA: TGTGCCATCAGTGAGTCCGGGGCTGAAGCTTTCTTT
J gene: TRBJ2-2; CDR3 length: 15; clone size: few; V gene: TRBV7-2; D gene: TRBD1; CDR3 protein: CASSSGTGNTGELFF; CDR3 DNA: TGTGCCAGCAGCTCTGGGACAGGGAACACCGGGGAGCTGTTTTTT
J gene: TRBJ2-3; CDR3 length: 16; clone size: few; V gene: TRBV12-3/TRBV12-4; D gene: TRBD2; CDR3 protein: CASSLTGTSSTDTQYF; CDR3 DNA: TGTGCCAGCAGTTTGACCGGGACTAGCAGCACAGATACGCAGTATTTT
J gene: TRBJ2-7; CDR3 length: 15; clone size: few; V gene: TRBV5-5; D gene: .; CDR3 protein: CASSFSGIAELEQYF; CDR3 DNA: TGTGCCAGCAGCTTTAGTGGAATAGCGGAACTCGAGCAGTACTTC
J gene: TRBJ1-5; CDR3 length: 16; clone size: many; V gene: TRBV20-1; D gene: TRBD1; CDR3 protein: CSARDPAGQAYQPQHF; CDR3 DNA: TGCAGTGCTAGAGATCCGGCAGGACAGGCCTATCAGCCCCAGCATTTT
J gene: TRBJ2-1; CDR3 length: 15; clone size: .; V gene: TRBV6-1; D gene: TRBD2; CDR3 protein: CASSPLAGAVNEQFF; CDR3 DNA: TGTGCCAGCAGTCCCCTAGCGGGAGCTGTCAATGAGCAGTTCTTC